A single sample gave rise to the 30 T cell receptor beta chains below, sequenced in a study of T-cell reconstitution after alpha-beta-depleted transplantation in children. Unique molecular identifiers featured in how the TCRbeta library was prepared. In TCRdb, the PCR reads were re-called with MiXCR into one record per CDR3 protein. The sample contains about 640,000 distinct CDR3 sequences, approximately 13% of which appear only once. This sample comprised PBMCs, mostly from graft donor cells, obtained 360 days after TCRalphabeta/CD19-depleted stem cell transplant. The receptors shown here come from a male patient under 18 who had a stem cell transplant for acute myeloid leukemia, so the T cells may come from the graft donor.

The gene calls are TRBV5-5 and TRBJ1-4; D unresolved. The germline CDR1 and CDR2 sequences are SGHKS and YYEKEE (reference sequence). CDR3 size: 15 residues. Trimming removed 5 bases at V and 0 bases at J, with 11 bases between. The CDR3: CASSLGLATNEKLFF. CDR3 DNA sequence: TGTGCCAGCAGTCTCGGACTTGCAACTAATGAAAAACTGTTTTTT.

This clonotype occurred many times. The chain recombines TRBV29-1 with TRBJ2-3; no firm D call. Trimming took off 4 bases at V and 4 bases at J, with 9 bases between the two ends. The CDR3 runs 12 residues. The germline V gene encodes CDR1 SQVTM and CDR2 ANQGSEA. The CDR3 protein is CSVVPSADTQYF. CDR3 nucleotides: TGCAGCGTTGTTCCTAGTGCAGATACGCAGTATTTT.

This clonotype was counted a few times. As DNA, the CDR3 is TGCAGTGTTAGGCGGACACGCTCCTACGAGCAGTACTTC. Translated: CSVRRTRSYEQYF. V and J are TRBV20-1 and TRBJ2-7, with TRBD1 as a possible D gene (5 bases). CDR1 DFQATT and CDR2 SNEGSKA come from the germline V gene (reference sequence). Trimming removed 7 bases from V and 0 bases from J, with 13 bases in between. The length of the CDR3 is 13 residues.

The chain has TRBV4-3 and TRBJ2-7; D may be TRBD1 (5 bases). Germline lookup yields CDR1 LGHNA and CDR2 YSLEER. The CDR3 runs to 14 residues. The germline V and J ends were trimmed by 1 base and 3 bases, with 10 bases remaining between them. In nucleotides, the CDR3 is TGCGCCAGCAGCCAAGGGCCCCAGGGCTACGAGCAGTACTTC. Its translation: CASSQGPQGYEQYF.

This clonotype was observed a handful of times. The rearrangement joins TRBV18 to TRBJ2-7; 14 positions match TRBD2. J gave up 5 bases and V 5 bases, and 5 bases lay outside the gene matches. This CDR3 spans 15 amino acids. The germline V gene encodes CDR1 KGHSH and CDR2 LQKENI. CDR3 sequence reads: CASSGTSGSSHEQYF. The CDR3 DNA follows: TGTGCCAGCTCAGGGACTAGCGGGAGTTCCCACGAGCAGTACTTC.

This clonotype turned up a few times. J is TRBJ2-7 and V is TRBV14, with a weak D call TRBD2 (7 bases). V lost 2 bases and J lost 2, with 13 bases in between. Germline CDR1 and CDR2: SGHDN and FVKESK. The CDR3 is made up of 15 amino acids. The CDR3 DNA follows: TGTGCCAGCAGCCAATTAGGGGGGGCCACCTACGAGCAGTACTTC. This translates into CASSQLGGATYEQYF.

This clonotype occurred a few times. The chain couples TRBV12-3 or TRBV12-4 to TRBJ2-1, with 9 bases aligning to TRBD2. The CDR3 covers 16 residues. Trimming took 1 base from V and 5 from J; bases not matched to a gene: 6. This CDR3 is CASSLGSSGANNEQFF. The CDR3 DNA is TGTGCCAGCAGTTTAGGGTCTAGCGGGGCCAACAATGAGCAGTTCTTC.

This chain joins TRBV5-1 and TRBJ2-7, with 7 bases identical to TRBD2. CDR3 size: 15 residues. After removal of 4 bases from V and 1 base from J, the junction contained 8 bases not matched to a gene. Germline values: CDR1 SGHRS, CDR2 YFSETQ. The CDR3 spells CASSLTLALSYEQYF. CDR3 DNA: TGCGCCAGCAGCCTGACACTAGCGCTTTCCTACGAGCAGTACTTC.

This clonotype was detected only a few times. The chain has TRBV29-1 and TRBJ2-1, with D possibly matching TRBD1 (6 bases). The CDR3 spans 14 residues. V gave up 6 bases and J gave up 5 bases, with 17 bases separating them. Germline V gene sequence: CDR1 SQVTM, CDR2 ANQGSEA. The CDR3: CSVGGRLTHNEQFF. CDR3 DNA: TGCAGCGTAGGGGGTCGCCTTACCCACAATGAGCAGTTCTTC.

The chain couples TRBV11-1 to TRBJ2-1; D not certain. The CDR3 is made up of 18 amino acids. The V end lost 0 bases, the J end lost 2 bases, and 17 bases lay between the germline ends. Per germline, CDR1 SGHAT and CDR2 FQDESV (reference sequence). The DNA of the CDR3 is TGTGCCAGCAGCTTAGCGATTTTGGCAGGAGCTACCTACAATGAGCAGTTCTTC. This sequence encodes CASSLAILAGATYNEQFF.

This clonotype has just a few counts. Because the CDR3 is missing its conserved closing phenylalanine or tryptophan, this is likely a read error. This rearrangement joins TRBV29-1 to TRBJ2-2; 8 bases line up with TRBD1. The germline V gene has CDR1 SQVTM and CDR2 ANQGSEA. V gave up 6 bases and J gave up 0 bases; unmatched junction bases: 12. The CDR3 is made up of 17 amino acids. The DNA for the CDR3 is TGCAGCGTACAGGGGGGACCGTACCGCCCGAACACCGGGGAGCTGTTTTAT. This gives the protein CSVQGGPYRPNTGELFY.

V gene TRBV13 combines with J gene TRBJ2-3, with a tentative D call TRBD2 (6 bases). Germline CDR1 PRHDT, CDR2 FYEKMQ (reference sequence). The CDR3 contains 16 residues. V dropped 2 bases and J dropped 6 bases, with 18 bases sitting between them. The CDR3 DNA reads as TGTGCCAGCAGCTTATCCTCAGCGGGTTTAACCGATACGCAGTATTTT. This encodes CASSLSSAGLTDTQYF.

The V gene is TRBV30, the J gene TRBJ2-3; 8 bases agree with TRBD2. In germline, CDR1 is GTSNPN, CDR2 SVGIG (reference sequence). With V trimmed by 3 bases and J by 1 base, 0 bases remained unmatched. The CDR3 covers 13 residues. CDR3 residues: CAWRTSGTDTQYF. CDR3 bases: TGTGCCTGGAGGACTAGCGGCACAGATACGCAGTATTTT.

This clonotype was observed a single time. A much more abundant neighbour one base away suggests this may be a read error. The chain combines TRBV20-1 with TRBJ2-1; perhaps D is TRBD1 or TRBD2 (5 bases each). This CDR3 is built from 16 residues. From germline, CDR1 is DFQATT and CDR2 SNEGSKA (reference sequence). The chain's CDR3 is CCARDGEGSSYNEQFF. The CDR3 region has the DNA TGCTGTGCTAGAGATGGCGAGGGGAGCTCCTACAATGAGCAGTTCTTC.

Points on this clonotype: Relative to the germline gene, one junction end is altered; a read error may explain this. CDR3 nucleotide sequence: TGTGCCAGCACCTTATGGACAAGGGAAAAACTGTTTTTT. It specifies CASTLWTREKLFF. The V gene is TRBV7-8, the J gene TRBJ1-4; weak D call: TRBD1 (5 bases). The germline V gene has CDR1 SGHVS and CDR2 FQNEAQ. The CDR3 covers 13 residues.

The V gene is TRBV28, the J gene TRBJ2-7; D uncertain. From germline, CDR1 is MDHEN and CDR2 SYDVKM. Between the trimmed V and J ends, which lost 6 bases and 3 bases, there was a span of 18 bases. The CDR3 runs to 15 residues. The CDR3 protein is CASSQHVRKHYEQYF. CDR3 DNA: TGTGCCAGCAGCCAACACGTTAGAAAACACTACGAGCAGTACTTC.

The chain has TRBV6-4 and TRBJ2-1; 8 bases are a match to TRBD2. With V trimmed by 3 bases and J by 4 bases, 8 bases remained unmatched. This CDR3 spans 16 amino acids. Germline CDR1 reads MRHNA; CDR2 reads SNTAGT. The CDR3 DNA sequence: TGTGCCAGCAGTGATTTTCCGGGACTAGTGTACAATGAGCAGTTCTTC. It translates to CASSDFPGLVYNEQFF.

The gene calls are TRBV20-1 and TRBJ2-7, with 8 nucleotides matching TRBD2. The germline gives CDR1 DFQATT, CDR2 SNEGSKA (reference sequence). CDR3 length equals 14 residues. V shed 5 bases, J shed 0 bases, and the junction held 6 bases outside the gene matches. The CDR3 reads CSALTSVFSYEQYF. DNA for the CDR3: TGCAGTGCTTTGACTAGCGTCTTCTCCTACGAGCAGTACTTC.

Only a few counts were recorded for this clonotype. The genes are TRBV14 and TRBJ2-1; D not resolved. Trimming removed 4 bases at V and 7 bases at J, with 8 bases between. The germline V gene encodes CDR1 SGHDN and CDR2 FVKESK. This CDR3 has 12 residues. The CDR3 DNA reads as TGTGCCAGCAGCCCGAATTTGAATGAGCAGTTCTTC. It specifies CASSPNLNEQFF.

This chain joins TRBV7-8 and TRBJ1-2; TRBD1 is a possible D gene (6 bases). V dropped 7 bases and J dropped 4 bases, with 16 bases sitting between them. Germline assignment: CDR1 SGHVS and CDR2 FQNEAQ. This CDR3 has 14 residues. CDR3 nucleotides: TGTGCCAGCACTCTAGGGGGGACACTCTATGGCTACACCTTC. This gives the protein CASTLGGTLYGYTF. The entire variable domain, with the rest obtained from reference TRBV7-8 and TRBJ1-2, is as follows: GAGVSQSPRYKVAKRGQDVALRCDPISGHVSLFWYQQALGQGPEFLTYFQNEAQLDKSGLPSDRFFAERPEGSVSTLKIQRTQQEDSAVYLCASTLGGTLYGYTFGSGTRLTVV.

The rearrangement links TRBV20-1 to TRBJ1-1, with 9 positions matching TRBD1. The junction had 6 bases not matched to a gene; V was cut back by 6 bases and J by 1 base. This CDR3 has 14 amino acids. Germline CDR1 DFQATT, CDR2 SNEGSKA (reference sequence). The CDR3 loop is CSAKTGGTNTEAFF. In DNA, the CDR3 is TGCAGTGCCAAGACAGGGGGGACGAACACTGAAGCTTTCTTT.

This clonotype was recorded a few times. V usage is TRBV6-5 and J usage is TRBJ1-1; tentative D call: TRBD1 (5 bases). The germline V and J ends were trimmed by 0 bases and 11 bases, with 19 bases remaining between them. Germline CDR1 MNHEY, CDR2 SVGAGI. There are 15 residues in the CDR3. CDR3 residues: CASSYSAGKPFGAFF. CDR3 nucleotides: TGTGCCAGCAGTTACTCCGCAGGGAAACCCTTTGGGGCTTTCTTT.

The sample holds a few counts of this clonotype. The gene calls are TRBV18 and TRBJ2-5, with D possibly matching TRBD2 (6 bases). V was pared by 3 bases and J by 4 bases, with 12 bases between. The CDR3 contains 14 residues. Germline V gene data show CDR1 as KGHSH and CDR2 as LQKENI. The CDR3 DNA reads TGTGCCAGCTCACCTTCGATGGGGGGAGAGACCCAGTACTTC. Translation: CASSPSMGGETQYF.

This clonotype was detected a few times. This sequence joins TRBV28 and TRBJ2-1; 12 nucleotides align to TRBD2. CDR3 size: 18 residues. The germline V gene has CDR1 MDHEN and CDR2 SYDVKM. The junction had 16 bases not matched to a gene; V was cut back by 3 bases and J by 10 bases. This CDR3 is CASSFPVGLAGKYGEQFF. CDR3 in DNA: TGTGCCAGCAGTTTTCCCGTAGGACTAGCGGGAAAGTACGGAGAGCAGTTCTTC.

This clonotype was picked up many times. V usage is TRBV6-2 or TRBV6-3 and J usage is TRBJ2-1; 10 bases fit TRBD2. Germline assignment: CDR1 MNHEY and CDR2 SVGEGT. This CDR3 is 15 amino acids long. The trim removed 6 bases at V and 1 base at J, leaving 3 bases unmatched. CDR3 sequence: CASREAGGSYNEQFF. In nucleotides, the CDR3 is TGTGCCAGCAGAGAAGCGGGAGGGTCCTACAATGAGCAGTTCTTC.

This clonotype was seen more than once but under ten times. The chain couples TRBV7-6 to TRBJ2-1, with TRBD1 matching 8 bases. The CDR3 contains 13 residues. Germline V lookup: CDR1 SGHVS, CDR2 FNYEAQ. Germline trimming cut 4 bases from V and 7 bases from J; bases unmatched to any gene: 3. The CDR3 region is CASSSRQGNEQFF. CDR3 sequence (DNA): TGTGCCAGCAGCTCCCGACAGGGGAATGAGCAGTTCTTC.

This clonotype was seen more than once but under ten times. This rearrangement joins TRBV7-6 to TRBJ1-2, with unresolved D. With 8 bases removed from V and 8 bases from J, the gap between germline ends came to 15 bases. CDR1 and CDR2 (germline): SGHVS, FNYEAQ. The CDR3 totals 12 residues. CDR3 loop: CASSSAGAGYTF. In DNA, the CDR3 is TGTGCCAGCTCCTCGGCGGGTGCCGGCTACACCTTC.

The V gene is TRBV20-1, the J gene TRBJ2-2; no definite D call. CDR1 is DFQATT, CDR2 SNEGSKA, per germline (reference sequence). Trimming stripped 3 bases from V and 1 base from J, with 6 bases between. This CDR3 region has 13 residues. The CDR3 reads CSASWGNTGELFF. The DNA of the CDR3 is TGCAGTGCTAGCTGGGGGAACACCGGGGAGCTGTTTTTT.

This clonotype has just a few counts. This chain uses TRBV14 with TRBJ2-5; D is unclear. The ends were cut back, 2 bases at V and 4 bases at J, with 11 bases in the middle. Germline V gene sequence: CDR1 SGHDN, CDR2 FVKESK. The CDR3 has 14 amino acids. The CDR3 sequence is CASSQRQFGETQYF. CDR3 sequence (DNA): TGTGCCAGCAGCCAACGCCAATTTGGAGAGACCCAGTACTTC.

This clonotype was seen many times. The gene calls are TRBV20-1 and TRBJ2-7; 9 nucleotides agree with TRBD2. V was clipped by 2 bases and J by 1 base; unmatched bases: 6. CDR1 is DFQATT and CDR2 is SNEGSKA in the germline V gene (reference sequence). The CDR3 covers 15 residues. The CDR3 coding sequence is TGCAGTGCTAGAAAATTAGCGGGAGTGTCCTACGAGCAGTACTTC. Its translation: CSARKLAGVSYEQYF.